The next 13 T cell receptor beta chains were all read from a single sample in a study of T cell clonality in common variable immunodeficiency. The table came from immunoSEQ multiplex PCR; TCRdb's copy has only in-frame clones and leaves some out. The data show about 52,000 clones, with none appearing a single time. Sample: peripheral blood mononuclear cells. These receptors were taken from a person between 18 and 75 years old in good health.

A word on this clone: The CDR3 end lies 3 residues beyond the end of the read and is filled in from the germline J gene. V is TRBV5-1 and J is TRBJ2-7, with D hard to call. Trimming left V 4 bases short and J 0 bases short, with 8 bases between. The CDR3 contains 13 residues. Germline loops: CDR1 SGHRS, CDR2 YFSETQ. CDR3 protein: CASSPDNSYEQYF. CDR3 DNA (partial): TGCGCCAGCAGCCCTGACAACTCCTACGAG.

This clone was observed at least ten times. Incomplete CDR3 DNA: TGTGCCAGCAGTGAGACTAGCGGGGGGGCCGAGACC. It translates to CASSETSGGAET. The complete CDR3 protein is CASSETSGGAETQYF. The chain couples TRBV6-1 to TRBJ2-5; the match to TRBD2 covers 14 bases. The CDR3 goes on 3 residues after the read ends, and that part is filled in from the germline J gene. V lost 3 bases, J lost 5 bases, and 2 bases stayed unmatched. CDR3 size: 15 residues. Germline V gene sequence: CDR1 MNHNS, CDR2 SASEGT.

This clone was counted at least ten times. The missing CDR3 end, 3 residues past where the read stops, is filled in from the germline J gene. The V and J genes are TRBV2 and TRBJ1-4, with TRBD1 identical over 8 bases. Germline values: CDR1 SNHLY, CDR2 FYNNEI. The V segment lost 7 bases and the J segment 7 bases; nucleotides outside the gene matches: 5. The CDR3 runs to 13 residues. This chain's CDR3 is CASTTGVLEKLFF. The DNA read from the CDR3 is TGTGCCAGCACGACAGGGGTGCTTGAAAAA.

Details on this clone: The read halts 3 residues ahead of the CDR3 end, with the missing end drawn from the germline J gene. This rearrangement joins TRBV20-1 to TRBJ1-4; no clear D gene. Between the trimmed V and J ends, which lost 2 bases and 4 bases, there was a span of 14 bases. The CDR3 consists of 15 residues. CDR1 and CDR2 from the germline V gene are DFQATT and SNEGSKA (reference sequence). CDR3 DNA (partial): TGCAGTGCTAGACCCCGGGGAGGTTTTAATGAAAAA. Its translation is CSARPRGGFNEK. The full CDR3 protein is CSARPRGGFNEKLFF.

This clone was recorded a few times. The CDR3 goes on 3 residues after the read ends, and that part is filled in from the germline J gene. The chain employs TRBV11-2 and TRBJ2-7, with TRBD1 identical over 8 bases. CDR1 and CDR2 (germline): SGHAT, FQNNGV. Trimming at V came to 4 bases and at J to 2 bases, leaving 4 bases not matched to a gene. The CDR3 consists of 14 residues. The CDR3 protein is CASSSTGVTYEQYF. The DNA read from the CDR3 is TGTGCCAGCAGCTCGACAGGGGTTACCTACGAG.

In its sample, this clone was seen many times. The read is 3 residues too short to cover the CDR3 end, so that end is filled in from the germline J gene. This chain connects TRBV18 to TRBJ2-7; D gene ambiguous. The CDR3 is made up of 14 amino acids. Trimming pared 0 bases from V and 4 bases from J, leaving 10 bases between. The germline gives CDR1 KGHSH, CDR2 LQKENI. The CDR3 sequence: CASSPPGGIYEQYF. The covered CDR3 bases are TGTGCCAGCTCACCACCAGGCGGCATTTACGAG.

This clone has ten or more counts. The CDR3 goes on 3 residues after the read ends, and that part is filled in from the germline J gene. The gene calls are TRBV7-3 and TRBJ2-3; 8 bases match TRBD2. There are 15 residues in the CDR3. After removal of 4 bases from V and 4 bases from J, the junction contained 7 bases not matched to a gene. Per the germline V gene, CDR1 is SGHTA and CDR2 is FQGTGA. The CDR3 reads CASSSYPGLADTQYF. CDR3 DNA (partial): TGTGCCAGCAGCTCCTACCCGGGACTAGCAGATACG.

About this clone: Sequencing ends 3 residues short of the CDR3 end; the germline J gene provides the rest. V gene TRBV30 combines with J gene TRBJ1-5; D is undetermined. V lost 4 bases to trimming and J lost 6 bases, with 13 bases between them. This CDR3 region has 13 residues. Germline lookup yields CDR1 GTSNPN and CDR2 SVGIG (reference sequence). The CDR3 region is CAWNPSRGQPQHF. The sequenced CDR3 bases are TGTGCCTGGAACCCGAGCCGCGGTCAGCCC.

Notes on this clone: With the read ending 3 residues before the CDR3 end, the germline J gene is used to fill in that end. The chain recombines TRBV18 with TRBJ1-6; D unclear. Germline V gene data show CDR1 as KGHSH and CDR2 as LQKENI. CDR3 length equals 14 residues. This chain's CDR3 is CASSPESPGRSLHF. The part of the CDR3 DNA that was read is TGTGCCAGCTCACCAGAAAGCCCAGGAAGGTCC.

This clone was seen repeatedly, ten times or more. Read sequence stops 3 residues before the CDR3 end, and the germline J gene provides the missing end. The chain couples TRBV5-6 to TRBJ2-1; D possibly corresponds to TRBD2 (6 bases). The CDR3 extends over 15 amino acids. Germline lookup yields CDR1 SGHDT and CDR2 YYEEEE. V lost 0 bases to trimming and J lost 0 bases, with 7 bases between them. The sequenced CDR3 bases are TGTGCCAGCAGCTTGGGGGGACTCTCCTACAATGAG. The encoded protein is CASSLGGLSYNE. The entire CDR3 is CASSLGGLSYNEQFF.

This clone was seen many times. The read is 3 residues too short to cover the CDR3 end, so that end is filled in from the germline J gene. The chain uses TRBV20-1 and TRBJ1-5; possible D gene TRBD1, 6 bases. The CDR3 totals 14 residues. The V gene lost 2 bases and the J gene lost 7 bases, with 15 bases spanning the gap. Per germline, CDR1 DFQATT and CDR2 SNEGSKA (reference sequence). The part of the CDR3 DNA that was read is TGCAGTGCTAGATTACAGGGTGGGTCGCAGCCC. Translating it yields CSARLQGGSQP. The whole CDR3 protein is CSARLQGGSQPQHF.

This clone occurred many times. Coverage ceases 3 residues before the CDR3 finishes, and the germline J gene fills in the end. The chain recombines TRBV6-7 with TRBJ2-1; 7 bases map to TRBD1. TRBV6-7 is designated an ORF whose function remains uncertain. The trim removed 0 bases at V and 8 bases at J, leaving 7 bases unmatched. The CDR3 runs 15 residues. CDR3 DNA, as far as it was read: TGTGCCAGCAGTTACTCTCAGACAGGGTTCGATGAG. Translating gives CASSYSQTGFDE. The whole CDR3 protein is CASSYSQTGFDEQFF.

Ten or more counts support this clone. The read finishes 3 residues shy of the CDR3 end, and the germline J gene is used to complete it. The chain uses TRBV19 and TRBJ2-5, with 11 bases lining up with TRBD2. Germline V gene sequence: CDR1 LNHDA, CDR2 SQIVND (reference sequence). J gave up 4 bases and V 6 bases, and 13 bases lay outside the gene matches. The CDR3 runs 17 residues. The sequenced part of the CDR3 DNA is TGTGCCAGTAGCGGTTCTTTAGCGGGGGGGCCTGGAGAGACC. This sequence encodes CASSGSLAGGPGET. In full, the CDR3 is CASSGSLAGGPGETQYF.